This T cell receptor (beta chain) was retrieved from a study of blood T cell repertoires in COVID-19. Across the study: Specimens from acute and convalescent COVID-19 originated in the United States, Italy and Spain. Sources were T cells, B-cell-depleted T cells, or PBMCs; the material itself was cDNA or gDNA.

Per the study methods: Estimated nucleated cell counts came from reference gene primer amplification. Data came from immunoSEQ multiplex PCR; TCRdb stores just in-frame clones and leaves some out. V and J calls and clone size are as listed in that table; D and trimming were resolved from the DNA. The sample contains about 60,000 clones, about 85% of which appear only once. This CDR3 has 13 amino acids. With 9 bases clipped from V and 6 bases from J, the junction kept 7 bases outside the gene matches. Germline V gene data show CDR1 as ENHRY and CDR2 as SYGVKD. The sequenced material came from peripheral blood. This receptor was identified in a human donor in a cohort sampled during active COVID-19. The genes are TRBV10-3 and TRBJ2-1, with 8 bases aligning to TRBD2. For the CDR3, the DNA is TGTGCCATTGCCGGACTAGCCTCCAATGAGCAGTTCTTC. Amino acids: CAIAGLASNEQFF.